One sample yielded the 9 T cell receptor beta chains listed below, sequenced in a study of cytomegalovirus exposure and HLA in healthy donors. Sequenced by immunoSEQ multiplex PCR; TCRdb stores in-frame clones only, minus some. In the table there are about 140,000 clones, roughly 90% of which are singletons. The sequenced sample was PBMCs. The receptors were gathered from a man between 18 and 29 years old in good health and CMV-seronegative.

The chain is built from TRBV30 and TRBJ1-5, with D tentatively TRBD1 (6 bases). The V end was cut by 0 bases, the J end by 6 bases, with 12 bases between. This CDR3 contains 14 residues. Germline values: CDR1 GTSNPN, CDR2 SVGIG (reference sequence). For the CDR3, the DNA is TGTGCCTGGAGTGTACGCGGGGGCGTTCAGCCCCAGCATTTT. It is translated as CAWSVRGGVQPQHF.

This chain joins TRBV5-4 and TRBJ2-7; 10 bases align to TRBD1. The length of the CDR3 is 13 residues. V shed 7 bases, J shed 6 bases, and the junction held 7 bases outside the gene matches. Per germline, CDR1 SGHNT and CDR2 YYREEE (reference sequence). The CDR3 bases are TGTGCCAGCGGGGGACAGGGGTCGGTCGAGCAGTACTTC. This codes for CASGGQGSVEQYF.

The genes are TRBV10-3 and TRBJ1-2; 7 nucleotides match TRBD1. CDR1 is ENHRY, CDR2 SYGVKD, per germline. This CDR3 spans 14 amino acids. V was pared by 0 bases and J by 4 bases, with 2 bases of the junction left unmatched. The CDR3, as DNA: TGTGCCATCAGTGAGTCACAGGGGATCTATGGCTACACCTTC. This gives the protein CAISESQGIYGYTF.

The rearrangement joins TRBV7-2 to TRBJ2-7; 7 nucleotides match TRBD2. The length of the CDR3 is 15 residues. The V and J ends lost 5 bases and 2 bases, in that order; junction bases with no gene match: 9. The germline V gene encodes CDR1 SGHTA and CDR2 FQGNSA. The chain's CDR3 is CASSPRRGIPYEQYF. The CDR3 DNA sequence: TGTGCCAGCAGCCCCCGGCGGGGGATCCCCTACGAGCAGTACTTC. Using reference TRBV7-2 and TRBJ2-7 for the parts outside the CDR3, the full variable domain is GAGVSQSPSNKVTEKGKDVELRCDPISGHTALYWYRQSLGQGLEFLIYFQGNSAPDKSGLPSDRFSAERTGGSVSTLTIQRTQQEDSAVYLCASSPRRGIPYEQYFGPGTRLTVT.

CDR3 nucleotides: TGTGCCAGCAGCTTGGGGGACAGTCCAGTCGGGGCCCAGCATTTT. It specifies CASSLGDSPVGAQHF. This chain connects TRBV5-6 to TRBJ1-5, with 7 bases aligning to TRBD1. After removal of 0 bases from V and 11 bases from J, the junction contained 11 bases not matched to a gene. The CDR3 length is 15 residues. The V gene's germline CDR1 is SGHDT and CDR2 YYEEEE.

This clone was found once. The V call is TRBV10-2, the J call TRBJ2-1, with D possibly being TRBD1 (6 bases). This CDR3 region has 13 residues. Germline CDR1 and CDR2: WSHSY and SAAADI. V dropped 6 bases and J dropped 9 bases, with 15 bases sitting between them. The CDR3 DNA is TGCGCCAGCAGCCCAGGGGATCTGGGTGAGCAGTTCTTC. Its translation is CASSPGDLGEQFF.

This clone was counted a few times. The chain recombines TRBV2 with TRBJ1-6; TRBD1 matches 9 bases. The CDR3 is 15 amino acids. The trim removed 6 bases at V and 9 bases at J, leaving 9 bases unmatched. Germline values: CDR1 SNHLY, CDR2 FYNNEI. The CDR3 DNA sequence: TGTGCCAGCAGGCCTCGGGACAGGGCAACTTCACCCCTCCACTTT. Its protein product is CASRPRDRATSPLHF.

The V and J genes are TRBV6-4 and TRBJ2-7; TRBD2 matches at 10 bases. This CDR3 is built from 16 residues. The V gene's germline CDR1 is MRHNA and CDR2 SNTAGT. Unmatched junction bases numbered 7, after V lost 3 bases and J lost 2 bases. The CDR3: CASSDRSGGATYEQYF. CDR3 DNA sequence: TGTGCCAGCAGTGATCGGAGCGGGGGGGCGACCTACGAGCAGTACTTC.

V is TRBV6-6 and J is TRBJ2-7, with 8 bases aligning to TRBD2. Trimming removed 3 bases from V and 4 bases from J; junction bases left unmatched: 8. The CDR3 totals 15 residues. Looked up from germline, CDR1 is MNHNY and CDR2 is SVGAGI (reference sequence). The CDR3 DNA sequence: TGTGCCAGCAGTTATCGGGGGGGCCTTTCGTACGAGCAGTACTTC. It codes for CASSYRGGLSYEQYF.